What follows describes a single T cell receptor beta chain. Its antigen is still unknown. The sample belongs to a study of cytomegalovirus exposure and HLA in healthy donors. Study in general: Clustering assigned 81% of the approximately 430 genotyped donors to the Caucasian-associated ancestry cluster. Study-level points and caveats: Differences between HLA loci emerged in a later analysis of TCR association rates, with DRB1 most and HLA-C fewest. Earlier results showed most TCR beta V segments being productive about 87% or about 30% of the time.

In germline, CDR1 is MDHEN, CDR2 SYDVKM. The V end was cut by 1 base, the J end by 8 bases, with 6 bases between. The CDR3 contains 12 residues. PCR was performed using 60 Vbeta and 13 Jbeta primers. The repertoire was sequenced with immunoSEQ multiplex PCR; TCRdb's copy has only in-frame clones and lacks some. The sample includes around 140,000 clones, 76% of them seen just once. Nominally healthy donors provided the samples, though records likely missed some immune exposures. The chain links TRBV28 to TRBJ2-1, with D maybe TRBD1 (5 bases). The sample comprised PBMCs. The clonotype originates from a man aged 40-49 years in good health and CMV-seronegative. Here the CDR3 reads CASSLLGDEQFF. The DNA for the CDR3 is TGTGCCAGCAGTTTATTAGGGGATGAGCAGTTCTTC.